The clone carrying this TCR beta chain occurred many times. A quantitative 5'-RACE method, one with molecular barcodes, was used to make TCR beta libraries. MiXCR, applied by TCRdb to the 5' RACE reads, yields one record per CDR3 protein. Of hundreds of thousands of distinct CDR3 sequences in the sample, 20% to 25% were seen once. This specimen comes from a study of CD8 T cells in ankylosing spondylitis. V was pared by 0 bases and J by 7 bases, with 8 bases between. The length of the CDR3 is 12 residues. The germline gives CDR1 SGHRS, CDR2 YFSETQ. The source material was blood, either unsorted or a sorted T cell fraction (not recorded which). This receptor was identified in a male donor with ankylosing spondylitis or in good health (not recorded which). The gene calls are TRBV5-1 and TRBJ2-7; tentatively, D is TRBD1 (6 bases). The CDR3 is CASSLEGGEQYF. In nucleotides, the CDR3 is TGCGCCAGCAGCTTGGAAGGGGGAGAGCAGTACTTC.